These T cell receptor beta chains were read from a single sample in a study of blood T cell repertoires in COVID-19. The method was immunoSEQ multiplex PCR; TCRdb's version includes in-frame clones alone and lacks a portion of them. Among a few hundred thousand clones, roughly 87% were seen once, and the ten largest hold under 1.3%. The specimen was PBMCs or T cells enriched from blood (not recorded which). These receptors all come from a woman aged 25-40 years who had recovered from COVID-19. Both conserved end residues are part of each CDR3. Fields, in order: D gene, J gene, V gene, clone size, CDR3 DNA, CDR3 protein. The D gene is left open where the match is weak. A row's size may be missing; if present it is once, few, many or a size class.

d_gene: TRBD2; j_gene: TRBJ2-5; v_gene: TRBV28; abundance: once; CDR3nt: TGTGCCAGCAGTCCTCGCGGGGGGATAGAGACCCAGTACTTC; CDR3aa: CASSPRGGIETQYF
d_gene: TRBD1; j_gene: TRBJ1-2; v_gene: TRBV28; abundance: few; CDR3nt: TGTGCCAGCAGTTTCGGACAGGGGTATGGCTACACCTTC; CDR3aa: CASSFGQGYGYTF
d_gene: TRBD2; j_gene: TRBJ2-3; v_gene: TRBV5-4; abundance: -; CDR3nt: TGTGCCAGCAGCTTCGCGGGGGGCCACCCAGATACGCAGTATTTT; CDR3aa: CASSFAGGHPDTQYF
d_gene: TRBD1; j_gene: TRBJ2-7; v_gene: TRBV6-4; abundance: -; CDR3nt: TGTGCCAGCAGCCTGCCCGGGACAGGGGGGCGGAGCGAGCAGTACTTC; CDR3aa: CASSLPGTGGRSEQYF
d_gene: -; j_gene: TRBJ1-2; v_gene: TRBV10-3; abundance: -; CDR3nt: TGTGCCATCAGAGAAACAGGCACTTCTAACTATGGCTACACCTTC; CDR3aa: CAIRETGTSNYGYTF
d_gene: -; j_gene: TRBJ2-2; v_gene: TRBV5-1; abundance: -; CDR3nt: TGCGCCAGCAGCAGAAGAGACAGAGCCAAGACCGGGGAGCTGTTTTTT; CDR3aa: CASSRRDRAKTGELFF
d_gene: TRBD1; j_gene: TRBJ2-5; v_gene: TRBV28; abundance: -; CDR3nt: TGTGCCAGCAGTCTCCGAGGGACAGGGGCGGAGACCCAGTACTTC; CDR3aa: CASSLRGTGAETQYF
d_gene: -; j_gene: TRBJ1-2; v_gene: TRBV5-6; abundance: -; CDR3nt: TGTGCCAGCAGCTTGGAAGCCCACAGTAGCTATGGCTACACCTTC; CDR3aa: CASSLEAHSSYGYTF
d_gene: TRBD1; j_gene: TRBJ1-2; v_gene: TRBV18; abundance: -; CDR3nt: TGTGCCAGCTCGTCCTCGTTAGGACAGGGATATTATGGCTACACCTTC; CDR3aa: CASSSSLGQGYYGYTF
d_gene: TRBD1; j_gene: TRBJ1-1; v_gene: TRBV12-3/TRBV12-4; abundance: -; CDR3nt: TGTGCCAGCAGCACAGGGGGTTGGACTGAAGCTTTCTTT; CDR3aa: CASSTGGWTEAFF
d_gene: -; j_gene: TRBJ1-1; v_gene: TRBV12-5; abundance: few; CDR3nt: TGTGCTAGTGGTTTGGTAGGCGGGCGGCCAGCCATTGAATCCTTT; CDR3aa: CASGLVGGRPAIESF
d_gene: -; j_gene: TRBJ2-1; v_gene: TRBV19; abundance: -; CDR3nt: TGTGCCAGTAGTATATATCGCTTGGACAGCAACTACAATGAGCAGTTCTTC; CDR3aa: CASSIYRLDSNYNEQFF
d_gene: -; j_gene: TRBJ1-6; v_gene: TRBV3-1/TRBV3-2; abundance: -; CDR3nt: TGTGCCAGCAGCCGACAGCTTAATAATTCACCCCTCCACTTT; CDR3aa: CASSRQLNNSPLHF
d_gene: TRBD1; j_gene: TRBJ2-6; v_gene: TRBV4-3; abundance: -; CDR3nt: TGCGCCAGCAGCCATACCGGGACAGTGAGCTCTGGGGCCAACGTCCTGACTTTC; CDR3aa: CASSHTGTVSSGANVLTF
d_gene: -; j_gene: TRBJ2-3; v_gene: TRBV2; abundance: -; CDR3nt: TGTGCCAGCAGGATGTCGATGGGTCGACGGACAAGCACAGATACGCAGTATTTT; CDR3aa: CASRMSMGRRTSTDTQYF
d_gene: -; j_gene: TRBJ2-5; v_gene: TRBV27; abundance: -; CDR3nt: TGTGCCAGCAGCCCTCCCCAGGGGCGGGAGACCCAGTACTTC; CDR3aa: CASSPPQGRETQYF
d_gene: -; j_gene: TRBJ2-1; v_gene: TRBV7-2; abundance: -; CDR3nt: TGTGCCAGCAGCTCGTCCAGGAACTACAATGAGCAGTTCTTC; CDR3aa: CASSSSRNYNEQFF
d_gene: TRBD1; j_gene: TRBJ1-2; v_gene: TRBV14; abundance: -; CDR3nt: TGTGCCAGCAGCCGGTGGACAGGGGCCCTCGGCTACACCTTC; CDR3aa: CASSRWTGALGYTF
d_gene: -; j_gene: TRBJ1-1; v_gene: TRBV5-6; abundance: -; CDR3nt: TGTGCCAGCAGCCCCGGGGGAGAGAACACTGAAGCTTTCTTT; CDR3aa: CASSPGGENTEAFF
d_gene: -; j_gene: TRBJ1-1; v_gene: TRBV11-3; abundance: -; CDR3nt: TGTGCCAGCAGCCTAAGGGGATCCACTGAAGCTTTCTTT; CDR3aa: CASSLRGSTEAFF
d_gene: -; j_gene: TRBJ1-3; v_gene: TRBV30; abundance: -; CDR3nt: TGTGCCTGGATAATGGGCCTCAAAACGGCGGGCGAAAATCGGAACACCATATATTTT; CDR3aa: CAWIMGLKTAGENRNTIYF
d_gene: -; j_gene: TRBJ1-5; v_gene: TRBV24-1; abundance: once; CDR3nt: TGTGCCACCAGTGAGACTTCGGAGCCCCAGCATTTT; CDR3aa: CATSETSEPQHF
d_gene: -; j_gene: TRBJ1-4; v_gene: TRBV3-1/TRBV3-2; abundance: -; CDR3nt: TGTGCCAGCAGCCAACCGGGAGCTAATGAAAAACTGTTTTTT; CDR3aa: CASSQPGANEKLFF
d_gene: -; j_gene: TRBJ2-5; v_gene: TRBV7-2; abundance: -; CDR3nt: TGTGCCAGCAGCTTACATGAAGAGACCCAGTACTTC; CDR3aa: CASSLHEETQYF
d_gene: TRBD1; j_gene: TRBJ1-2; v_gene: TRBV10-2; abundance: many; CDR3nt: TGCGCCAGCAGTAAGGGACAGGTTGACTATGGCTACACCTTC; CDR3aa: CASSKGQVDYGYTF
d_gene: TRBD1; j_gene: TRBJ1-3; v_gene: TRBV7-9; abundance: -; CDR3nt: TGTGCCACCCCCCCCTGGACAGGGGGCCTAGTCTCTGGAAACACCATATATTTT; CDR3aa: CATPPWTGGLVSGNTIYF
d_gene: TRBD1; j_gene: TRBJ2-3; v_gene: TRBV10-3; abundance: -; CDR3nt: TGTGCCATCAGTGAGGGCAGTACAGGGGCAGATACGCAGTATTTT; CDR3aa: CAISEGSTGADTQYF
d_gene: -; j_gene: TRBJ1-4; v_gene: TRBV4-1; abundance: -; CDR3nt: TGCGCCAGCAGCCAAGGAGGGACTGAGGGGTCGAATGAAAAACTGTTTTTT; CDR3aa: CASSQGGTEGSNEKLFF